This is a list of T cell receptor beta chains from one sample in a study of somatic mutations in cytotoxic T cells in rheumatoid arthritis. The method was immunoSEQ multiplex PCR; TCRdb's version includes in-frame clones alone and lacks a portion of them. This table has approximately 5,300 clones, approximately 78% appearing once. The sample consisted of CD8+ T cells sorted from blood, taken at a follow-up visit. All receptors come from a man aged 40-49 years with rheumatoid arthritis. CDR3s include the opening cysteine and the closing phenylalanine or tryptophan. D genes are given only for firm matches. The size field is filled for only some rows; it gives once, few, many or a size class.

D,J,size,V,length,CDR3,DNA
TRBD2,TRBJ2-1,.,TRBV11-2,16,CASSLPTSGRGGEQFF,TGTGCCAGCAGCCTACCGACTAGCGGGAGGGGAGGTGAGCAGTTCTTC
.,TRBJ2-7,.,TRBV30,12,CAWIRDYYEQYF,TGTGCCTGGATCCGAGACTACTACGAGCAGTACTTC
.,TRBJ1-1,.,TRBV10-2,14,CASSDSLMGTEAFF,TGCGCCAGCAGTGATAGTCTAATGGGCACTGAAGCTTTCTTT
.,TRBJ2-1,.,TRBV2,12,CASDPRMNEQFF,TGTGCCAGCGACCCGAGAATGAATGAGCAGTTCTTC
TRBD1,TRBJ2-5,.,TRBV4-2,15,CASSQSRGLRETQYF,TGTGCCAGCAGCCAGTCCAGGGGGCTGAGAGAGACCCAGTACTTC
.,TRBJ2-2,.,TRBV27,14,CASSFLERAGELFF,TGTGCCAGCAGTTTCCTCGAGAGAGCCGGGGAGCTGTTTTTT
.,TRBJ2-5,.,TRBV6-5,13,CASSYPPHRTQYF,TGTGCCAGCAGTTACCCTCCCCACAGGACCCAGTACTTC
TRBD1,TRBJ2-5,.,TRBV6-5,12,CASRNRGETQYF,TGTGCCAGCAGAAACAGGGGAGAGACCCAGTACTTC
.,TRBJ2-7,.,TRBV4-1,14,CASSQDPRPYEQYF,TGCGCCAGCAGCCAAGACCCCAGGCCCTACGAGCAGTACTTC
.,TRBJ1-5,.,TRBV27,13,CASSPGRPEPQHF,TGTGCCAGCAGTCCGGGACGGCCCGAACCCCAGCATTTT
.,TRBJ2-5,few,TRBV7-6,16,CASSSGTSDGGETQYF,TGTGCCAGCAGCTCCGGGACGTCGGATGGGGGGGAGACCCAGTACTTC
.,TRBJ1-2,.,TRBV28,13,CASSLGTVYGYTF,TGTGCCAGCAGTTTAGGAACAGTATATGGCTACACCTTC
TRBD2,TRBJ2-4,.,TRBV5-6,17,CASSLGSGSLAKNIQYF,TGTGCCAGCAGCTTAGGTAGCGGGAGCCTGGCCAAAAACATTCAGTACTTC
.,TRBJ2-1,.,TRBV29-1,14,CSVEDLSGYNEQFF,TGCAGCGTTGAAGATCTGAGCGGTTACAATGAGCAGTTCTTC
.,TRBJ1-5,.,TRBV5-5,16,CASSLKRVGQDQPQHF,TGTGCCAGCAGCTTGAAAAGGGTAGGGCAGGATCAGCCCCAGCATTTT
TRBD1,TRBJ2-7,once,TRBV7-9,16,CASSPSSGTGTYEQYF,TGTGCCAGCAGCCCCTCCTCCGGGACAGGGACCTACGAGCAGTACTTC
TRBD1,TRBJ1-2,.,TRBV10-3,15,CAISEYQGQAYGYTF,TGTGCCATCAGTGAGTATCAGGGACAGGCCTACGGCTACACCTTC
.,TRBJ2-7,.,TRBV6-1,14,CASSESLEPYEQYF,TGTGCCAGCAGTGAATCACTAGAACCCTACGAGCAGTACTTC
.,TRBJ1-2,.,TRBV2,16,CASSEALGRVGRGYTF,TGTGCCAGCAGTGAAGCGCTCGGGAGGGTCGGGAGGGGCTACACCTTC
TRBD2,TRBJ2-1,.,TRBV4-1,15,CASSQSSGSNGEQFF,TGCGCCAGCAGCCAGTCTAGCGGGAGTAACGGTGAGCAGTTCTTC
.,TRBJ2-3,.,TRBV4-3,13,CASSQDKVDTQYF,TGCGCCAGCAGCCAAGATAAGGTGGATACGCAGTATTTT
.,TRBJ2-2,.,TRBV2,17,CASSALRGSPNTGELFF,TGTGCCAGCAGTGCTCTGAGGGGCAGTCCGAACACCGGGGAGCTGTTTTTT
.,TRBJ2-5,medium-sized,TRBV28,15,CASSYIEGLGETQYF,TGTGCCAGCAGTTATATAGAGGGACTGGGAGAGACCCAGTACTTC
.,TRBJ1-5,few,TRBV5-5,14,CASSLYQYNQPQHF,TGTGCCAGCAGCTTGTACCAGTACAATCAGCCCCAGCATTTT
.,TRBJ2-2,.,TRBV4-1,16,CASSQEVGESAGELFF,TGCGCCAGCAGCCAAGAGGTGGGAGAGTCGGCCGGGGAGCTGTTTTTT
.,TRBJ2-5,once,TRBV7-9,14,CASSLVLEGETQYF,TGTGCCAGCAGCTTAGTTCTTGAGGGAGAGACCCAGTACTTC
.,TRBJ1-1,.,TRBV5-4,13,CASSGRDYTEAFF,TGTGCCAGCAGCGGAAGGGACTACACTGAAGCTTTCTTT